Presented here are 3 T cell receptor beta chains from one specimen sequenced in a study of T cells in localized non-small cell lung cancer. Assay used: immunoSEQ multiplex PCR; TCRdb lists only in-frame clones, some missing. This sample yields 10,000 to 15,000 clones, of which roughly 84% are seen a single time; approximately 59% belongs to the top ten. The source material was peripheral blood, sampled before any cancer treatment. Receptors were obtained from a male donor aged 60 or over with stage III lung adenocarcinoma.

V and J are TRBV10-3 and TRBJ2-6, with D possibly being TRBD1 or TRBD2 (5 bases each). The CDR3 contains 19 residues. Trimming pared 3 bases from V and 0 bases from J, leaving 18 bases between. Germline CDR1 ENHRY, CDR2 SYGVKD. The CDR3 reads CAISDPGDPTTSGANVLTF. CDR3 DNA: TGTGCCATCAGTGATCCTGGGGACCCCACAACCTCTGGGGCCAACGTCCTGACTTTC.

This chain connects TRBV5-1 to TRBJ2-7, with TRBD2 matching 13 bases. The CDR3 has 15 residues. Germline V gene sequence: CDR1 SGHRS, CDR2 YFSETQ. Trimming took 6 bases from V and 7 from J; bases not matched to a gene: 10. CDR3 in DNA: TGCGCCAGCAAGACTAGCGGGAGGCCATTCGGGGAGCAGTACTTC. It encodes CASKTSGRPFGEQYF.

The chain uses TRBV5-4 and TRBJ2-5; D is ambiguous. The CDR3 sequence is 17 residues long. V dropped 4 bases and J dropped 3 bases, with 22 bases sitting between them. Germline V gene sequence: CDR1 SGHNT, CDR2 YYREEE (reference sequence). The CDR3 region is CASSQNVRQSSEETQYF. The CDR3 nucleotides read TGTGCCAGCAGCCAAAACGTGAGACAATCATCTGAAGAGACCCAGTACTTC.